Sequencing of this TCR beta chain was carried out in a study of control samples from healthy donors and cancer patients. This clone has only one observation. The table came from immunoSEQ multiplex PCR; TCRdb's copy has only in-frame clones and leaves some out. The sample records about 35,000 clones, roughly 92% being singletons. With V trimmed by 11 bases and J by 10 bases, 16 bases remained unmatched. Germline CDR1 and CDR2: LNHDA and SQIVND (reference sequence). CDR3 length: 15 amino acids. This TCR derives from a middle-aged man with colorectal cancer. J is TRBJ2-3 and V is TRBV19; 12 bases line up with TRBD2. The sequenced sample was PBMCs. The CDR3 region has the DNA TGTGCCTCTGAACCGGGACTAGCGGGCCACTCAGCGCAGTATTTT. Translation: CASEPGLAGHSAQYF.